This is a list of T cell receptor beta chains from one sample in a study of radiotherapy plus CTLA-4 blockade in lung cancer. TCRdb keeps only in-frame clones here, not all; method: immunoSEQ multiplex PCR. The sample lists 35,000 to 50,000 clones, over 60% seen once, with around 23% in the top ten. The specimen was peripheral blood, collected from a patient treated with radiotherapy plus ipilimumab. These receptor sequences come from a human donor with non-small cell lung cancer who had a partial response to radiotherapy plus ipilimumab. CDR3s include the opening cysteine and the closing phenylalanine or tryptophan. D genes are given only for firm matches. For some rows the clone size is stated as once, few or many, or as a class when expanded; others skip it.

>TRBV11-2|TRBJ2-1|NA|TRBD2
CASSTRLAGGPNEQFF
TGTGCCAGCAGCACGCGACTAGCGGGGGGGCCCAATGAGCAGTTCTTC
>TRBV13|TRBJ2-2|NA|NA
CASSFEGANTGELFF
TGTGCCAGCAGCTTTGAGGGCGCGAACACCGGGGAGCTGTTTTTT
>TRBV5-1|TRBJ2-7|NA|TRBD2
CASSLGREVTYEQYF
TGCGCCAGCAGCCTGGGGCGGGAGGTAACCTACGAGCAGTACTTC
>TRBV11-2|TRBJ2-7|NA|NA
CASSLAGNHEQYF
TGTGCCAGCAGCTTAGCGGGGAATCACGAGCAGTACTTC
>TRBV9|TRBJ2-3|NA|TRBD2
CASSGAGGQDTQYF
TGTGCCAGCAGCGGGGCGGGGGGGCAAGATACGCAGTATTTT
>TRBV6-1|TRBJ1-6|NA|TRBD1
CASTQGNSPLHF
TGTGCCAGCACACAGGGGAATTCACCCCTCCACTTT
>TRBV7-8|TRBJ2-2|few|NA
CASSRLATTSTGELFF
TGTGCCAGCAGCCGTTTGGCAACCACCAGCACCGGGGAGCTGTTTTTT
>TRBV2|TRBJ2-7|NA|TRBD2
CASSEKRGSPYEQYF
TGTGCCAGCAGTGAAAAGCGGGGGTCCCCCTACGAGCAGTACTTC
>TRBV7-2|TRBJ1-1|few|TRBD1
CASSTHRGLGAFF
TGTGCCAGCAGCACCCACAGGGGGCTAGGGGCTTTCTTT
>TRBV30|TRBJ2-7|NA|TRBD1
CAWDKNRGSYEQYF
TGTGCCTGGGACAAGAACAGGGGATCCTACGAGCAGTACTTC
>TRBV2|TRBJ2-3|NA|NA
CASSEPREPSTDTQYF
TGTGCCAGCAGTGAACCCCGCGAACCTAGCACAGATACGCAGTATTTT
>TRBV5-1|TRBJ1-1|NA|NA
CASSLGGRVNTEAFF
TGCGCCAGCAGCTTGGGGGGCAGGGTGAACACTGAAGCTTTCTTT
>TRBV5-1|TRBJ2-7|NA|TRBD2
CASRLLAGAKKSSSYEQYF
TGCGCCAGCAGACTTCTAGCGGGGGCTAAAAAGTCGAGCTCCTACGAGCAGTACTTC
>TRBV25-1|TRBJ1-3|NA|TRBD1
CASSRQGLGNTIYF
TGTGCCAGCAGTCGACAGGGACTGGGAAACACCATATATTTT
>TRBV9|TRBJ2-7|NA|TRBD1
CASSVGDRGREDEQYF
TGTGCCAGCAGCGTAGGGGACAGGGGGCGCGAGGACGAGCAGTACTTC
>TRBV2|TRBJ1-1|NA|TRBD1
CASGGTGVFTEAFF
TGTGCCAGCGGCGGGACAGGGGTATTCACTGAAGCTTTCTTT
>TRBV27|TRBJ2-3|few|TRBD2
CASSPGLAGLTDTQYF
TGTGCCAGCAGTCCGGGACTAGCGGGTCTGACAGATACGCAGTATTTT
>TRBV7-2|TRBJ2-2|NA|TRBD1
CASSWDREAGELFF
TGTGCCAGCAGCTGGGACAGGGAAGCCGGGGAGCTGTTTTTT
>TRBV21-1|TRBJ1-2|NA|NA
CASSSRTGLYGYTF
TGTGCCAGCAGCTCCCGGACAGGCCTCTATGGCTACACCTTC
>TRBV6-6|TRBJ1-5|NA|NA
CASSYSAGFNQPQHF
TGTGCCAGCAGTTACTCGGCGGGTTTCAATCAGCCCCAGCATTTT
>TRBV5-1|TRBJ1-1|NA|TRBD1
CASSSQTGLNTEAFF
TGCGCCAGCAGTTCGCAGACAGGGTTAAACACTGAAGCTTTCTTT
>TRBV7-9|TRBJ1-1|few|NA
CASSLAGHTNTEAFF
TGTGCCAGCAGCTTAGCTGGACATACGAACACTGAAGCTTTCTTT
>TRBV4-3|TRBJ1-2|NA|TRBD1
CASSQAPLGQGLRSYTF
TGCGCCAGCAGCCAAGCCCCTCTAGGACAGGGGTTAAGAAGCTACACCTTC
>TRBV14|TRBJ2-1|once|NA
CASSHPNRRGSSYNEQFF
TGTGCCAGCAGCCACCCAAACCGCCGGGGGAGCTCCTACAATGAGCAGTTCTTC
>TRBV19|TRBJ1-1|NA|NA
CASNAGADLTEAFF
TGTGCCAGTAACGCGGGGGCTGATTTGACTGAAGCTTTCTTT
>TRBV5-6|TRBJ2-3|NA|NA
CASSPQSGDTYTDTQYF
TGTGCCAGCAGCCCCCAATCAGGGGATACCTACACAGATACGCAGTATTTT
>TRBV10-3|TRBJ1-2|NA|NA
CAISESFEGGGYTF
TGTGCCATCAGTGAGTCGTTTGAGGGCGGCGGCTACACCTTC
>TRBV7-2|TRBJ2-1|NA|NA
CASSLGVSGVEFF
TGTGCCAGCAGCTTAGGTGTTAGCGGTGTAGAGTTCTTC
>TRBV7-2|TRBJ2-2|few|NA
CASSNGQINTGELFF
TGTGCCAGCAGCAACGGACAGATAAACACCGGGGAGCTGTTTTTT
>TRBV12-5|TRBJ2-1|NA|NA
CASGTQGKTYNEQFF
TGTGCTAGTGGTACCCAGGGGAAGACCTACAATGAGCAGTTCTTC
>TRBV5-6|TRBJ2-2|NA|NA
CASSRTERGELFF
TGTGCCAGCAGCCGCACTGAGAGGGGGGAGCTGTTTTTT
>TRBV25-1|TRBJ2-2|NA|TRBD1
CASSSRDRESGELFF
TGTGCCAGCAGCTCCCGGGACAGGGAATCCGGGGAGCTGTTTTTT
>TRBV7-2|TRBJ2-3|NA|TRBD1
CASRRTGSSYTDTQYF
TGTGCCAGCAGACGGACAGGGTCGTCCTACACAGATACGCAGTATTTT
>TRBV30|TRBJ2-5|few|NA
CAWSDKRGTRETQYF
TGTGCCTGGAGCGACAAACGGGGAACGCGAGAGACCCAGTACTTC
>TRBV4-1|TRBJ1-5|NA|NA
CASSRNWGQNQPQHF
TGCGCCAGCAGCCGGAACTGGGGCCAAAATCAGCCCCAGCATTTT
>TRBV19|TRBJ2-7|few|TRBD1
CASISRGGDEQYF
TGTGCCAGTATCTCACGAGGGGGCGACGAGCAGTACTTC
>TRBV7-8|TRBJ2-7|few|NA
CASSFGAEQYF
TGTGCCAGCAGCTTTGGGGCCGAGCAGTACTTC
>TRBV5-5|TRBJ1-2|NA|NA
CASRVGGQPYGYTF
TGTGCCAGCAGGGTTGGGGGCCAACCTTATGGCTACACCTTC
>TRBV6-6|TRBJ2-5|NA|NA
CASSYSSSGKETQYF
TGTGCCAGCAGTTACTCGAGCTCGGGAAAAGAGACCCAGTACTTC
>TRBV7-8|TRBJ1-2|NA|NA
CASSSPLEGGYTF
TGTGCCAGCAGCTCCCCTTTGGAGGGAGGCTACACCTTC
>TRBV28|TRBJ1-1|NA|NA
CASSLIGGNTEAFF
TGTGCCAGCAGTTTAATCGGGGGGAACACTGAAGCTTTCTTT
>TRBV7-3|TRBJ2-7|NA|NA
CASSLGTSPKYEQYF
TGTGCCAGCAGCTTAGGGACTTCGCCGAAATACGAGCAGTACTTC
>TRBV19|TRBJ2-3|NA|TRBD2
CASSGGRYDTQYF
TGTGCCAGTTCCGGCGGGAGGTACGATACGCAGTATTTT
>TRBV6-1|TRBJ2-7|few|TRBD2
CASRGGSSYEQYF
TGTGCCAGCAGGGGAGGGAGCAGCTACGAGCAGTACTTC
>TRBV2|TRBJ2-5|NA|NA
CAWGVGETQYF
TGTGCCTGGGGGGTAGGGGAGACCCAGTACTTC
>TRBV18|TRBJ2-2|NA|TRBD2
CASSPPGLAGINTGELFF
TGTGCCAGCTCACCTCCGGGACTAGCGGGGATAAACACCGGGGAGCTGTTTTTT
>TRBV7-6|TRBJ2-7|once|NA
CASSLESAYEQYF
TGTGCCAGCAGCTTAGAATCTGCCTACGAGCAGTACTTC
>TRBV2|TRBJ1-4|NA|NA
CASSVQGLGEKLFF
TGTGCCAGCAGTGTACAGGGTCTAGGAGAAAAACTGTTTTTT